The 21 T cell receptor beta chains below were found in one sample sequenced in a study of blood T cells in healthy people across ages. It was with a sample-barcoded 5' primer and a J-beta primer mix that a second PCR of roughly 6 to 12 cycles was run. From the 5' RACE reads, TCRdb called clonotypes with MiXCR, one entry per CDR3 protein. The sample holds 1.8 million or so distinct CDR3 sequences, approximately 40% seen once. Sample: blood. The receptor set was obtained from a human donor in good health.

This clonotype was detected only a few times. The chain combines TRBV10-3 with TRBJ2-5; 8 nucleotides line up with TRBD2. Germline lookup yields CDR1 ENHRY and CDR2 SYGVKD. J lost 3 bases, V lost 3 bases, and 6 bases had no gene match. This CDR3 comprises 15 residues. Here the CDR3 reads CAISDPGGGKETQYF. CDR3 bases: TGTGCCATCAGTGACCCGGGAGGGGGTAAAGAGACCCAGTACTTC.

This clonotype appeared a few times. The CDR3 bases are TGTGCTAGTGGTTTGATTAGGGCAGGGGGTGGAGTAGTCGCCTACAATGAGCAGTTCTTC. This gives the protein CASGLIRAGGGVVAYNEQFF. The V gene is TRBV12-5, the J gene TRBJ2-1; 7 bases fit TRBD1. CDR3 length: 20 residues. V was clipped by 2 bases and J by 2 bases; unmatched bases: 18. CDR1 and CDR2 from the germline V gene are LGHNT and FRNRAP.

The V gene is TRBV7-2, the J gene TRBJ2-1; 8 nucleotides line up with TRBD2. Germline V gives CDR1 SGHTA, CDR2 FQGNSA. This CDR3 has 15 amino acids. Trimming at V came to 0 bases and at J to 6 bases, leaving 4 bases not matched to a gene. CDR3 protein: CASSLASGALNEQFF. Here the CDR3 DNA reads TGTGCCAGCAGCTTAGCTAGCGGGGCCCTCAATGAGCAGTTCTTC. The full variable domain, completed using reference TRBV7-2 and TRBJ2-1, is GAGVSQSPSNKVTEKGKDVELRCDPISGHTALYWYRQSLGQGLEFLIYFQGNSAPDKSGLPSDRFSAERTGGSVSTLTIQRTQQEDSAVYLCASSLASGALNEQFFGPGTRLTVL.

Only a few counts were recorded for this clonotype. The chain employs TRBV2 and TRBJ1-1; TRBD1 agrees at 7 bases. After removal of 4 bases from V and 5 bases from J, the junction contained 7 bases not matched to a gene. This CDR3 comprises 14 residues. CDR1 SNHLY and CDR2 FYNNEI come from the germline V gene. The CDR3 region has the DNA TGTGCCAGCAGTGCACAGGGGCGGGGGACTGAAGCTTTCTTT. This translates into CASSAQGRGTEAFF.

This clonotype has a count of ten or more. The CDR3 bases are TGTGCCAGCAGTTTGCCGGTAGCCAAAAACATTCAGTACTTC. This gives the protein CASSLPVAKNIQYF. The genes are TRBV28 and TRBJ2-4, with D unresolved. The CDR3 runs 14 residues. Looked up from germline, CDR1 is MDHEN and CDR2 is SYDVKM. V lost 3 bases to trimming and J lost 0 bases, with 6 bases between them.

There are many counts of this clonotype. The V and J genes are TRBV7-9 and TRBJ1-1; D is unresolved. The CDR3 sequence is 12 residues long. The germline gives CDR1 SEHNR, CDR2 FQNEAQ (reference sequence). Trimming removed 3 bases at V and 4 bases at J, with 6 bases between. CDR3 bases: TGTGCCAGCAGCTTCGGGCCCACTGAAGCTTTCTTT. Translated, it gives CASSFGPTEAFF.

This clonotype was counted only a few times. The J gene is TRBJ2-1, the V gene TRBV6-2 or TRBV6-3, with D possibly TRBD1 on 6 matching bases. Trimming cost V 7 bases and J 9 bases, with 28 bases left between them. The CDR3 is 17 residues long. In germline, CDR1 is MNHEY, CDR2 SVGEGT. The CDR3 loop reads CASTGTHTRPVFGEQFF. In nucleotides, the CDR3 is TGTGCCAGCACCGGGACACACACCCGACCGGTTTTCGGTGAGCAGTTCTTC.

This clonotype was seen a few times. The V gene is TRBV6-6, the J gene TRBJ1-1; D gene unclear. The CDR3 length is 15 residues. The germline V gene has CDR1 MNHNY and CDR2 SVGAGI (reference sequence). V shed 5 bases and J shed 11 bases, with 24 bases lying between them. Written as DNA, the CDR3 is TGTGCCAGCAGTCTCGCCGGGATAGGGTATAATGGGGCTTTCTTT. It translates to CASSLAGIGYNGAFF.

This chain's CDR3 is CSAYRVNTEAFF. CDR3 DNA: TGCAGCGCATACAGGGTGAACACTGAAGCTTTCTTT. The chain carries TRBV29-1 and TRBJ1-1; D perhaps matches TRBD1 (6 bases). Germline CDR1 is SQVTM and CDR2 is ANQGSEA. This CDR3 contains 12 residues. V shed 7 bases and J shed 0 bases, with 9 bases lying between them.

The sample holds a few counts of this clonotype. The CDR3 region has the DNA TGCAGTGCCCTGGGACAGGGCCGAGAGACCCAGTACTTC. It translates to CSALGQGRETQYF. The chain employs TRBV20-1 and TRBJ2-5, with 9 bases lining up with TRBD1. The CDR3 covers 13 residues. With 6 bases clipped from V and 4 bases from J, the junction kept 6 bases outside the gene matches. Germline V gene lookup returns CDR1 DFQATT and CDR2 SNEGSKA (reference sequence).

There are a few counts of this clonotype. This chain connects TRBV9 to TRBJ1-1; 7 bases match TRBD1. V lost 3 bases, J lost 10 bases, and 9 bases stayed unmatched. CDR3 length: 13 residues. Germline CDR1 is SGDLS and CDR2 is YYNGEE. CDR3 amino acids: CASSGPQGTSAFF. DNA of the CDR3: TGTGCCAGCAGCGGGCCACAGGGGACCTCAGCTTTCTTT.

The chain carries TRBV28 and TRBJ2-7; 10 bases line up with TRBD1. The J segment lost 4 bases and the V segment lost 1 base, leaving 4 bases of the junction unmatched. CDR3 length: 15 residues. Germline assignment: CDR1 MDHEN and CDR2 SYDVKM. The CDR3: CASSLSGQGVYEQYF. CDR3 in DNA: TGTGCCAGCAGTTTATCTGGACAGGGGGTTTACGAGCAGTACTTC.

The gene calls are TRBV28 and TRBJ1-4; maybe TRBD1 (6 bases). V lost 6 bases to trimming and J lost 4 bases, with 15 bases between them. Per the germline V gene, CDR1 is MDHEN and CDR2 is SYDVKM. The CDR3 covers 15 residues. The CDR3 sequence: CASSPTRGINEKLFF. CDR3 DNA: TGTGCCAGCAGCCCGACCAGGGGAATTAATGAAAAACTGTTTTTT.

In this sample, this clonotype turned up once. This chain joins TRBV28 and TRBJ2-3; D gene uncertain. CDR1 and CDR2 (germline): MDHEN, SYDVKM. This CDR3 spans 13 amino acids. V shed 5 bases and J shed 9 bases, with 15 bases lying between them. The CDR3 region has the DNA TGTGCCAGCAGTCCCGCCCAACGCGGAACGCAGTATTTT. Protein: CASSPAQRGTQYF.

V gene TRBV29-1 combines with J gene TRBJ2-2; tentatively, D is TRBD2 (6 bases). In germline, CDR1 is SQVTM, CDR2 ANQGSEA. The CDR3 loop spans 12 amino acids. Trimming removed 4 bases from V and 6 bases from J, with 9 bases in between. This chain's CDR3 is CSVAEGSGELFF. In nucleotides, the CDR3 is TGCAGCGTTGCGGAGGGTTCCGGGGAGCTGTTTTTT.

The chain has TRBV3-1 and TRBJ1-2; D is ambiguous. Germline CDR1 LGHDT, CDR2 YNNKEL (reference sequence). V gave up 0 bases and J gave up 6 bases, with 17 bases separating them. The CDR3 contains 16 residues. CDR3 bases: TGTGCCAGCAGCCAAGATAGGACCGGACGGAGTAATGGCTACACCTTC. Encoded protein: CASSQDRTGRSNGYTF.

The chain has TRBV10-3 and TRBJ2-1; D possibly corresponds to TRBD1 (6 bases). The CDR3 has 15 amino acids. Per germline, CDR1 ENHRY and CDR2 SYGVKD. The V end lost 0 bases, the J end lost 6 bases, and 12 bases lay between the germline ends. CDR3 DNA sequence: TGTGCCATCAGTGAGTCACAGGGTAGGGCCAATGAGCAGTTCTTC. This codes for CAISESQGRANEQFF.

A word on this clonotype: A much larger clone lies one base from this, so it may be a read error. The gene calls are TRBV6-4 and TRBJ1-2; the D gene is possibly TRBD1 (6 bases). V was clipped by 8 bases and J by 2 bases, with 18 bases between them. The CDR3 sequence is 15 residues long. Germline loops: CDR1 MRHNA, CDR2 SNTAGT. The CDR3 here is CASEVGGDGNYGYTF. The CDR3 nucleotides read TGTGCCAGCGAGGTCGGGGGCGATGGGAACTATGGCTACACCTTC.

The chain employs TRBV10-3 and TRBJ2-7; D uncertain. Trimming left V 4 bases short and J 7 bases short, with 17 bases between. This CDR3 region has 14 residues. Germline V gene lookup returns CDR1 ENHRY and CDR2 SYGVKD. The DNA for the CDR3 is TGTGCCATCAGTGGTAGGGTCTCCTACAATGAGCAGTACTTC. It encodes CAISGRVSYNEQYF.

Only a few counts were recorded for this clonotype. This chain links TRBV6-1 with TRBJ2-3; D possibly corresponds to TRBD2 (6 bases). The CDR3 has 14 amino acids. The V gene lost 2 bases and the J gene lost 6 bases, with 12 bases spanning the gap. Germline loops: CDR1 MNHNS, CDR2 SASEGT. The CDR3 DNA reads TGTGCCAGCAGTGAACAGGCCGGAGGGGATACGCAGTATTTT. This encodes CASSEQAGGDTQYF.

J is TRBJ1-1 and V is TRBV7-2; D call uncertain. The V end was cut by 2 bases, the J end by 0 bases, with 19 bases between. Per the germline V gene, CDR1 is SGHTA and CDR2 is FQGNSA. The CDR3 totals 18 residues. The CDR3 DNA follows: TGTGCCAGCAGCTTATTGGGTAGGACGAGGCTTGTGAACACTGAAGCTTTCTTT. This codes for CASSLLGRTRLVNTEAFF.